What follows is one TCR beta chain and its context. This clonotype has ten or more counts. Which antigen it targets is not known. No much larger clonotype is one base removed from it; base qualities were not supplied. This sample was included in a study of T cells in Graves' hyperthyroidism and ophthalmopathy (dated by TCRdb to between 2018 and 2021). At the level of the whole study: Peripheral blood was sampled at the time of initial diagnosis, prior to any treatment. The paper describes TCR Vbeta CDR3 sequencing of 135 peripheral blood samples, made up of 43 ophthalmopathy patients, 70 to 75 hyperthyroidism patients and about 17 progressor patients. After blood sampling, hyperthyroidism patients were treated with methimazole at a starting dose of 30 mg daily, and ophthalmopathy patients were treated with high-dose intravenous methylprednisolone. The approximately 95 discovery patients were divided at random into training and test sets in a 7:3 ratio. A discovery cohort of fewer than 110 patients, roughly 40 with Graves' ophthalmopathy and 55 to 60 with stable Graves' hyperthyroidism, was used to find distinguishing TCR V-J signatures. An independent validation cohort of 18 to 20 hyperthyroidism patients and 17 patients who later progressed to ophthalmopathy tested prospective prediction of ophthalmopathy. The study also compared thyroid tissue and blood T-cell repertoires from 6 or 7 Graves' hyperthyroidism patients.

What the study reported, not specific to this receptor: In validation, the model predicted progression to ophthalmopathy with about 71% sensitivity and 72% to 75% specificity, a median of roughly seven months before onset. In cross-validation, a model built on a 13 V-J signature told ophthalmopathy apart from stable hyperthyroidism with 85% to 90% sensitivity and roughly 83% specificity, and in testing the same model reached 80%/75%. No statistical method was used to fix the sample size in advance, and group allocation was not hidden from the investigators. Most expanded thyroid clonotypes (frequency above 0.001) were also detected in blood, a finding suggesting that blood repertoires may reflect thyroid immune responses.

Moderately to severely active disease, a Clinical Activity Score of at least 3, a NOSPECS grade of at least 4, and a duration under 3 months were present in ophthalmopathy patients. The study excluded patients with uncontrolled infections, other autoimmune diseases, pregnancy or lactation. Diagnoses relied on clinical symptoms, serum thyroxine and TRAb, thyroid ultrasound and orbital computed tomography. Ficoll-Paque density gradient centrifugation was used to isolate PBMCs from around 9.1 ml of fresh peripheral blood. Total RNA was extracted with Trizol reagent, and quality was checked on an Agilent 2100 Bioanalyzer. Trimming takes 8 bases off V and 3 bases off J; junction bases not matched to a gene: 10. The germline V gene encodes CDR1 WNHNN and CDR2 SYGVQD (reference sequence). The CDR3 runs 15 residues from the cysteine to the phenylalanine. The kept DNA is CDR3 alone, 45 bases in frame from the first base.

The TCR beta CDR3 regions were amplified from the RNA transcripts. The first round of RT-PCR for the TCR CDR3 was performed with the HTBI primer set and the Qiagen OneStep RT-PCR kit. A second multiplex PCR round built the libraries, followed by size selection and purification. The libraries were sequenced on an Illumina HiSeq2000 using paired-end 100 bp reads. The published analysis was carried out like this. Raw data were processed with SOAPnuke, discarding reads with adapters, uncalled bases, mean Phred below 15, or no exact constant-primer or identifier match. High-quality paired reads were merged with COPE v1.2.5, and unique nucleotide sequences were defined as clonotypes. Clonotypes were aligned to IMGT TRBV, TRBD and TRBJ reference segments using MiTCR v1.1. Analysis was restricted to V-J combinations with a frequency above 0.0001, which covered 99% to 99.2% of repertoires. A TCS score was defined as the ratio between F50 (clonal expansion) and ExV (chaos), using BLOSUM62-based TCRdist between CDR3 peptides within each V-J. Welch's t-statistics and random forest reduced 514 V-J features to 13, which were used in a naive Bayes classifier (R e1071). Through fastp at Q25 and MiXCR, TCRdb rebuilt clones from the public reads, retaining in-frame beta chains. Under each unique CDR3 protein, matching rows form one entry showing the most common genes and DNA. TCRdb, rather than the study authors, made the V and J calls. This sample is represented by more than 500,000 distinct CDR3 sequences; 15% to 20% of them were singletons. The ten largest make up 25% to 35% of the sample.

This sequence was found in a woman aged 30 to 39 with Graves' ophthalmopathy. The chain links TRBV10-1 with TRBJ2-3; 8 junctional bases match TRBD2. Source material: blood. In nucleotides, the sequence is TGCGCCAGCTCTTATAGCGGGATCGAGACAGATACGCAGTATTTT. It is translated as CASSYSGIETDTQYF.